These 14 T cell receptor beta chains share one sample of origin, sequenced in a study of neurological immune-mediated disorders. The time point was: technical triplicate 2. TCRdb independently ran MiXCR on the 5' RACE reads; one entry per CDR3 protein. The sample lists about 59,000 distinct CDR3 sequences; under 30% were seen once. Sequencing used PBMCs. The receptors stem from a man in his sixties with HTLV-1-associated myelopathy (HAM/TSP).

This clonotype was detected many times. The chain has TRBV20-1 and TRBJ1-4, with a tentative D call TRBD1 (6 bases). The CDR3 has 15 residues. Germline V gene sequence: CDR1 DFQATT, CDR2 SNEGSKA (reference sequence). Trimming removed 7 bases from V and 6 bases from J, with 21 bases in between. This chain's CDR3 is CSVYSRGRGYEKLFF. The CDR3 DNA reads TGCAGTGTCTACTCTCGGGGGCGCGGATATGAAAAACTGTTTTTT.

This clonotype was picked up many times. The CDR3 here is CSVAQLAGAGELFF. CDR3 coding DNA: TGCAGCGTGGCCCAACTAGCGGGCGCCGGGGAGCTGTTTTTT. V and J are TRBV29-1 and TRBJ2-2, with TRBD2 identical over 9 bases. This CDR3 contains 14 residues. After removal of 6 bases from V and 6 bases from J, the junction contained 8 bases not matched to a gene. The germline gives CDR1 SQVTM, CDR2 ANQGSEA.

The V gene is TRBV20-1, the J gene TRBJ2-1; possible D gene TRBD2, 6 bases. The length of the CDR3 is 13 residues. Trimming left V 6 bases short and J 7 bases short, with 16 bases between. The germline V gene encodes CDR1 DFQATT and CDR2 SNEGSKA (reference sequence). The CDR3 reads CSADGGTWNEQFF. The CDR3 bases are TGCAGTGCCGACGGCGGGACTTGGAATGAGCAGTTCTTC.

This clonotype came up a few times. This may be a read error: a much more frequent sequence differs by one nucleotide. This chain joins TRBV7-3 and TRBJ2-2; 11 nucleotides line up with TRBD1. The CDR3 is made up of 15 amino acids. Germline CDR1 is SGHTA and CDR2 is FQGTGA. The DNA for the CDR3 is TGTACCAGCAGGGGACAGGGGGGACGAACCGGGGAGCTGTTTTTT. Its translation: CTSRGQGGRTGELFF.

The V call is TRBV20-1, the J call TRBJ2-5, with D hard to call. The germline V and J ends were trimmed by 1 base and 4 bases, with 10 bases remaining between them. This CDR3 has 13 residues. Germline assignment: CDR1 DFQATT and CDR2 SNEGSKA (reference sequence). The CDR3 DNA reads TGCAGTGCTAGAGGTCAACATAGAGAGACCCAGTACTTC. Translated: CSARGQHRETQYF.

This clonotype was counted many times. The V call is TRBV18, the J call TRBJ1-5; D might be TRBD1 (6 bases). The length of the CDR3 is 16 residues. Trimming cost V 6 bases and J 3 bases, with 18 bases left between them. Germline assignment: CDR1 KGHSH and CDR2 LQKENI. The CDR3 DNA reads as TGTGCCAGCTCCCCTAACAGGGCCGTGGACAATCAGCCCCAGCATTTT. Translated, it gives CASSPNRAVDNQPQHF.

This clonotype has at least ten counts. This sequence joins TRBV20-1 and TRBJ2-7; unclear D gene. Per germline, CDR1 DFQATT and CDR2 SNEGSKA (reference sequence). The CDR3 covers 15 residues. V lost 0 bases and J lost 6, with 18 bases in between. The CDR3 reads CSARDLKDPGAEQYF. For the CDR3, the DNA is TGCAGTGCTAGAGACCTCAAAGACCCGGGCGCCGAGCAGTACTTC.

The chain combines TRBV5-6 with TRBJ2-7; D is possibly TRBD2 (5 bases). The CDR3 is 13 residues long. CDR1 and CDR2 from the germline V gene are SGHDT and YYEEEE. With 0 bases removed from V and 5 bases from J, the gap between germline ends came to 9 bases. For the CDR3, the DNA is TGTGCCAGCAGCTTGGGGAGGTACAACGAGCAGTACTTC. Its protein is CASSLGRYNEQYF.

This clonotype was counted ten times or more. The chain links TRBV15 to TRBJ1-1; the D is unclear. From germline, CDR1 is LNHNV and CDR2 YYDKDF (reference sequence). Trimming shortened V by 5 bases and J by 0 bases, and 16 bases separated the two germline ends. The CDR3 totals 16 residues. CDR3 residues: CATSDERGAMNTEAFF. In DNA form, the CDR3 reads TGTGCCACCAGCGACGAGCGCGGAGCCATGAACACTGAAGCTTTCTTT.

As to this clonotype: This may be a read error: a much more frequent sequence differs by one nucleotide. The V gene is TRBV12-3 or TRBV12-4, the J gene TRBJ2-1; 12 bases are shared with TRBD2. J gave up 6 bases and V 5 bases, and 5 bases lay outside the gene matches. This CDR3 has 15 amino acids. In DNA, the CDR3 is TGTGCCAGCAGTCCTCTAGCGGGAGGGCCCAATGAGCAGTTCTTC. It yields the protein CASSPLAGGPNEQFF.

This clonotype occurred many times. The chain joins TRBV3-1 to TRBJ1-1, with D possibly TRBD1 on 5 matching bases. Germline values: CDR1 LGHDT, CDR2 YNNKEL (reference sequence). The V end was cut by 1 base, the J end by 1 base, with 7 bases between. CDR3 length: 14 amino acids. CDR3 protein: CASSQGGGNTEAFF. The CDR3 DNA is TGTGCCAGCAGCCAAGGGGGGGGGAACACTGAAGCTTTCTTT. Looking up the rest from reference TRBV3-1 and TRBJ1-1 gives the full variable domain: DTAVSQTPKYLVTQMGNDKSIKCEQNLGHDTMYWYKQDSKKFLKIMFSYNNKELIINETVPNRFSPKSPDKAHLNLHINSLELGDSAVYFCASSQGGGNTEAFFGQGTRLTVV.

With regard to this clonotype: Just one base apart from a much larger clone, this may be a read error. This chain connects TRBV6-5 to TRBJ2-2; TRBD1 agrees at 7 bases. CDR3 length equals 16 residues. The V segment lost 10 bases and the J segment 3 bases; nucleotides outside the gene matches: 14. CDR1 is MNHEY and CDR2 is SVGAGI in the germline V gene. CDR3 sequence: CAIREAWTGDTGELFF. The CDR3 bases are TGTGCCATCAGAGAGGCGTGGACAGGCGACACCGGGGAGCTGTTTTTT.

This clonotype was seen ten or more times. CDR3 coding DNA: TGTGCCAGCAGCTATCGGGGGACAGGGAGCGAGCAGTACTTC. It translates to CASSYRGTGSEQYF. The V call is TRBV7-9, the J call TRBJ2-7; 9 nucleotides align to TRBD1. This CDR3 spans 14 amino acids. V gave up 4 bases and J gave up 6 bases; unmatched junction bases: 7. The germline gives CDR1 SEHNR, CDR2 FQNEAQ (reference sequence). The full variable domain, with the rest looked up from reference TRBV7-9 and TRBJ2-7, is DTGVSQNPRHKITKRGQNVTFRCDPISEHNRLYWYRQTLGQGPEFLTYFQNEAQLEKSRLLSDRFSAERPKGSFSTLEIQRTEQGDSAMYLCASSYRGTGSEQYFGPGTRLTVT.

By sample fraction, this clonotype is medium-sized. The J gene is TRBJ1-1, the V gene TRBV29-1; a possible D gene is TRBD1 (5 bases). Deletions cut 7 bases from V and 3 bases from J, with 15 bases between. The CDR3 contains 13 residues. Germline V lookup: CDR1 SQVTM, CDR2 ANQGSEA. CDR3 residues: CSGRAGLDTEAFF. CDR3 nucleotide sequence: TGCAGCGGGCGGGCAGGGCTGGACACTGAAGCTTTCTTT.